These T cell receptor beta chains were read from a single sample in a study of technical replicates of blood from several donors. Using immunoSEQ multiplex PCR, the repertoire was profiled, and TCRdb retains in-frame clones only, with some absent. The sample has roughly 60,000 clones; about 95% are singletons. Sequencing was performed on PBMCs. The receptors stem from a human donor in good health. Some clones in this sample may be carry-over from other donors' samples. CDR3s include the opening cysteine and the closing phenylalanine or tryptophan. The order of the fields is clone size, J gene, D gene, V gene, CDR3 DNA, CDR3 protein. D genes are given only for firm matches. The listing skips clone size in some rows; elsewhere it reads once, few, many or a size class.

>.|TRBJ1-2|TRBD1|TRBV5-6
TGTGCCAGCAGCGGAGGGGGCAACAGGGGGTTGAGTAACTATGGCTACACCTTC
CASSGGGNRGLSNYGYTF
>.|TRBJ2-2|TRBD2|TRBV6-1
TGTGCCAGCAGTGAAGTGACTAGCGGGCGCGGGGAGCTGTTTTTT
CASSEVTSGRGELFF
>.|TRBJ1-1|TRBD1|TRBV2
TGTGCCAGCGGGACAGGGGGAACTGAAGCTTTCTTT
CASGTGGTEAFF
>.|TRBJ2-2|.|TRBV25-1
TGTGCCAGCACTCCCGCCGGGGAGCTGTTTTTT
CASTPAGELFF
>.|TRBJ1-1|.|TRBV6-1
TGTGCCAGCAGTGTACGGGGGACGAACACTGAAGCTTTCTTT
CASSVRGTNTEAFF
>.|TRBJ1-2|TRBD1|TRBV2
TGTGCCAGCAGACTACTCCGGGACAGGATAGGTGGCTACACCTTC
CASRLLRDRIGGYTF
>.|TRBJ1-1|.|TRBV6-6
TGTGCCAGCAGTTACTCTGCGGGAGGGGGGACTGAAGCTTTCTTT
CASSYSAGGGTEAFF
>.|TRBJ2-1|TRBD2|TRBV15
TGTGCCACCAGCTCCAGGACTAGCGGGGGTGCCTACAATGAGCAGTTCTTC
CATSSRTSGGAYNEQFF
>.|TRBJ1-4|TRBD1|TRBV5-1
TGCGCCAGCAGCCGACAGGGGACTAATGAAAAACTGTTTTTT
CASSRQGTNEKLFF
>.|TRBJ1-4|TRBD1|TRBV19
TGTGCCAGTAGTATTACAGGGGGAATCGAAAAACTGTTTTTT
CASSITGGIEKLFF
>.|TRBJ1-1|.|TRBV6-6
TGTGCCAGCGGTTGGGCGGGAACTGAAGCTTTCTTT
CASGWAGTEAFF
>.|TRBJ2-1|TRBD2|TRBV5-1
TGCGCCAGCAGCCCTCTAGCGGGAGCTTACAATGAGCAGTTCTTC
CASSPLAGAYNEQFF
>.|TRBJ2-7|TRBD1|TRBV5-1
TGCGCCAGCAGCTTGGAGGGACAGGGCTACGAGCAGTACTTC
CASSLEGQGYEQYF
>.|TRBJ2-3|.|TRBV4-2
TGTGCCAGCAGCCAAGACGGTGGGGCCGAGCAGTATTTT
CASSQDGGAEQYF
>.|TRBJ1-5|.|TRBV2
TGTGCCAGCATAGTACGACAAGGTCAGCCCCAGCATTTT
CASIVRQGQPQHF
>.|TRBJ1-1|.|TRBV20-1
TGCAGTGCTAGCATGAACACTGAAGCTTTCTTT
CSASMNTEAFF
>.|TRBJ2-1|TRBD1|TRBV6-5
TGTGCCAGCAGCGGACCGGGACAGGGTCGGTATGAGCAGTTCTTC
CASSGPGQGRYEQFF
>.|TRBJ2-3|.|TRBV7-6
TGTGCCAGCAGCTCTAGCCCTATGGCCACAGATACGCAGTATTTT
CASSSSPMATDTQYF
>.|TRBJ1-1|.|TRBV13
TGTGCCAGCAGCGCCGACAGGTTGAACACTGAAGCTTTCTTT
CASSADRLNTEAFF
>.|TRBJ2-2|.|TRBV5-1
TGCGCCAGCAGCTTGATCCTAAATCCGAACACCGGGGAGCTGTTTTTT
CASSLILNPNTGELFF
>.|TRBJ2-7|TRBD1|TRBV5-4
TGTGCCAGCAGCTTTTCGGACAGGGAACTGGGGCAGTACTTC
CASSFSDRELGQYF
>.|TRBJ2-1|.|TRBV7-3
TGTGCCAGCAGCACGACTATTTACAATGAGCAGTTCTTC
CASSTTIYNEQFF
>once|TRBJ2-4|TRBD1|TRBV4-1
TGCGCCAGCAGCCAAGAACCTGGACAGGGGTTAAACATTCAGTACTTC
CASSQEPGQGLNIQYF
>.|TRBJ2-1|TRBD2|TRBV2
TGTGCCAGCAGGCCGGGACTAGCGGGAGGAGACAATGAGCAGTTCTTC
CASRPGLAGGDNEQFF
>.|TRBJ2-6|TRBD2|TRBV5-4
TGTGCCAGCTCCTCGGGGACTAGCGGGGTCTCTGGGGCCAACGTCCTGACTTTC
CASSSGTSGVSGANVLTF
>.|TRBJ2-7|TRBD1|TRBV18
TGTGCCAGCTCACCAAGGGACAGGGGGCGCGAGCAGTACTTC
CASSPRDRGREQYF
>.|TRBJ1-1|.|TRBV6-1
TGTGCCGTCCACAGGGTGGGTTCGGGTGACACTGAAGCTTTCTTT
CAVHRVGSGDTEAFF
>once|TRBJ1-3|.|TRBV10-3
TGTGCCATCAGTGAGAGCAGGGTGCCCGGAAACACCATATATTTT
CAISESRVPGNTIYF
>.|TRBJ2-7|TRBD1|TRBV5-8
TGTGCCAGCAGAAACTTCAGGGGGCTCTCCTACGAGCAGTACTTC
CASRNFRGLSYEQYF
>.|TRBJ1-2|.|TRBV7-9
TGTGCCAGCAGTCTCACAGGGATCTATGGCTACACCTTC
CASSLTGIYGYTF
>.|TRBJ2-5|.|TRBV11-3
TGTGCCAGCAGCTTACCGGGGAAAGAGACCCAGTACTTC
CASSLPGKETQYF
>.|TRBJ2-1|.|TRBV18
TGTGCCAGCTCACCAGAGCGAGCCTACAATGAGCAGTTCTTC
CASSPERAYNEQFF
>.|TRBJ2-7|.|TRBV4-1
TGCGCCAGCAGCCAAGTCTCAGGGGACGAGCAGTACTTC
CASSQVSGDEQYF
>.|TRBJ2-5|.|TRBV9
TGTGCCAGCAGCGGAACTAGCCAGGTGGCAGGGACCCAGTACTTC
CASSGTSQVAGTQYF
>once|TRBJ1-1|.|TRBV6-5
TGTGCCAGCAGCCAAGATCGGACACGCGAAGCTTTCTTT
CASSQDRTREAFF
>.|TRBJ1-2|TRBD1|TRBV7-8
TGTGCCAGCAGCTTCTATGACCACAGGGGTGACTATGGCTACACCTTC
CASSFYDHRGDYGYTF
>.|TRBJ2-5|.|TRBV7-2
TGTGCCAGCAGCCTCCGCCGGACTACCGGGCCTGAGACCCAGTACTTC
CASSLRRTTGPETQYF
>.|TRBJ2-7|.|TRBV11-2
TGTGCCAGCCGACAGAGCTACGAGCAGTACTTC
CASRQSYEQYF
>.|TRBJ2-7|.|TRBV7-8
TGTGCCAGCAGCTACTCGCCGGGGAAGTCGGAGTACTTC
CASSYSPGKSEYF
>once|TRBJ1-1|TRBD1|TRBV30
TGTGCCTGGCACAGGGGGCGAGGGAACACTGAAGCTTTCTTT
CAWHRGRGNTEAFF
>.|TRBJ2-2|.|TRBV6-5
TGTGCCAGCACATTGCGGAGCCGCGGGGAGCTGTTTTTT
CASTLRSRGELFF
>.|TRBJ2-7|.|TRBV28
TGTGCCAGCAGTTTAGGAGGCTACGAGCAGTACTTC
CASSLGGYEQYF
>.|TRBJ2-3|.|TRBV15
TGTGCCACCAGCAGAGTTCAGGGGTTTACAGATACGCAGTATTTT
CATSRVQGFTDTQYF
>.|TRBJ1-1|TRBD1|TRBV27
TGTGCCAGCAGTTTTAAGCAGGGGGTCACTGAAGCTTTCTTT
CASSFKQGVTEAFF
>.|TRBJ2-5|TRBD1|TRBV7-8
TGTGCCAGCAGCTTACGGACAGGGGCAATAGAGACCCAGTACTTC
CASSLRTGAIETQYF
>once|TRBJ2-7|TRBD1|TRBV27
TGTGCCAGCAGTTATAGGACAGGGACCTACGAGCAGTACTTC
CASSYRTGTYEQYF
>.|TRBJ2-1|TRBD1|TRBV7-6
TGTGCCAGCAGCTTAGACCCCGGACAGGGGGCATGGGAGCAGTTCTTC
CASSLDPGQGAWEQFF
>.|TRBJ2-2|.|TRBV16
TGTGCCAGCAGCCAAAGGTCGGGGACCGGGGAGCTGTTTTTT
CASSQRSGTGELFF
>.|TRBJ2-7|.|TRBV4-3
TGCGCCAGCAGCCGCCACCCAGGGGAAACCTACGAGCAGTACTTC
CASSRHPGETYEQYF
>once|TRBJ2-7|TRBD1|TRBV6-1
TGTGCCAGCAGAAACGACAGGGTTTTAGTTAAGTACTTC
CASRNDRVLVKYF
>.|TRBJ2-2|TRBD2|TRBV19
TGTGCCAGTAGTATCGGGCGGGAGTCCACCGGGGAGCTGTTTTTT
CASSIGRESTGELFF
>.|TRBJ2-7|.|TRBV11-2
TGTGCCAGCAGCCCCGCGACACTGAGCTCCTACGAGCAGTACTTC
CASSPATLSSYEQYF
>.|TRBJ2-1|TRBD1|TRBV6-4
TGTGCCAGCAGTGTGGGGCAGGGGGTCAATGAGCAGTTCTTC
CASSVGQGVNEQFF
>.|TRBJ1-2|TRBD1|TRBV7-2
TGTGCCAGCAGCTTAAATGTGGGACAGGCTAACTATGGCTACACCTTC
CASSLNVGQANYGYTF
>.|TRBJ2-3|.|TRBV28
TGTGCCAGCAGATCTTTTTCCCCTACAGATACGCAGTATTTT
CASRSFSPTDTQYF
>.|TRBJ2-7|.|TRBV16
TGTGCCAGCAGCCAATCGAAATGGACAGTTAGGGGGAACACATACTACGAGCAGTACTTC
CASSQSKWTVRGNTYYEQYF